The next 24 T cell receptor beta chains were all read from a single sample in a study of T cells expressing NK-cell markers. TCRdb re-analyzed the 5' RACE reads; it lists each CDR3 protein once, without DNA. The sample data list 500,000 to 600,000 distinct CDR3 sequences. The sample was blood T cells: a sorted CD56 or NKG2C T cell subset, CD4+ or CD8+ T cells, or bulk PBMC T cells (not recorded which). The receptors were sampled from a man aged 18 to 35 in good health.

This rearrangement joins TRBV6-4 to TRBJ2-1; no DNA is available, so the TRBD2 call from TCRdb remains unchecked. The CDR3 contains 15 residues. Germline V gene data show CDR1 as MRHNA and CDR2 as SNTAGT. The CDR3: CASSEGTTIPNEQFF.

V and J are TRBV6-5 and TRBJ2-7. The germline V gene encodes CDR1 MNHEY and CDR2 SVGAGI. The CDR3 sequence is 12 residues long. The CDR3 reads CASSSVSYEQYF.

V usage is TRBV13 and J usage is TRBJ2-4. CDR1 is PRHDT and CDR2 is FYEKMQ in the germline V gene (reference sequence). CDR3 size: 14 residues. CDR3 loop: CASRRGAAKNIQYF.

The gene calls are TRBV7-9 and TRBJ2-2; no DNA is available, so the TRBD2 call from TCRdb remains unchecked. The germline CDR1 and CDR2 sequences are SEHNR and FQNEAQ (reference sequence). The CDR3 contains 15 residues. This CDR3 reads CASSVGGLVTGELFF.

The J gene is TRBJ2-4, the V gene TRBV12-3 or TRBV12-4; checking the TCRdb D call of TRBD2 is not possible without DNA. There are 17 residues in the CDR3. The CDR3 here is CASSWEAGGNPKNIQYF.

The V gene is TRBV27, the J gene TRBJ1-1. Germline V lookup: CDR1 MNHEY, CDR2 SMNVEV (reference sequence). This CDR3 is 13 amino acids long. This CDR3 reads CASSYQGKAEAFF.

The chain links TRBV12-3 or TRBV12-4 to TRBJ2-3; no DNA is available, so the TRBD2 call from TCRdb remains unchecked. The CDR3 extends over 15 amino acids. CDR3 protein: CASSWGTSGTDTQYF.

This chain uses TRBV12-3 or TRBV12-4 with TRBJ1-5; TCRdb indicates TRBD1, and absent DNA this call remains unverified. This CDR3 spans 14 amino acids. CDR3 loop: CASSLTGGRKPQHF.

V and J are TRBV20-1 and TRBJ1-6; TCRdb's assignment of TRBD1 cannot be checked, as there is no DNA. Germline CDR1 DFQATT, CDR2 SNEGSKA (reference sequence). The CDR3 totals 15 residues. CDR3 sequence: CSASAGQQTYSPLHF.

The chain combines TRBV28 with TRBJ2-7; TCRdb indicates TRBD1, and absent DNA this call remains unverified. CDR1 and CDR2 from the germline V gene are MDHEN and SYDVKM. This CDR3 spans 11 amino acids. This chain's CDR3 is CASSQGTGEYF. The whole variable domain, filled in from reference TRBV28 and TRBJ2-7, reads DVKVTQSSRYLVKRTGEKVFLECVQDMDHENMFWYRQDPGLGLRLIYFSYDVKMKEKGDIPEGYSVSREKKERFSLILESASTNQTSMYLCASSQGTGEYFGPGTRLTVT.

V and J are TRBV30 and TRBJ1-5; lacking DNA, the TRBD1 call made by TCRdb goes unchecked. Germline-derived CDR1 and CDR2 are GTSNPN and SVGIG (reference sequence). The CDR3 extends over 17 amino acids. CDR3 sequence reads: CAWSGEWTGGSNQPQHF.

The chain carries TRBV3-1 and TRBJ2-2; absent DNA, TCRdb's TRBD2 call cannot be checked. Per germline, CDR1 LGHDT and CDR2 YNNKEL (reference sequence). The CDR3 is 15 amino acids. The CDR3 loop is CASSWGGRATGELFF.

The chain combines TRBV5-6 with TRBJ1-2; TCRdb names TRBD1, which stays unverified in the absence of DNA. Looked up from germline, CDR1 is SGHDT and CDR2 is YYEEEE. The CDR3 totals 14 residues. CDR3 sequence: CASTMTGLGYGYTF.

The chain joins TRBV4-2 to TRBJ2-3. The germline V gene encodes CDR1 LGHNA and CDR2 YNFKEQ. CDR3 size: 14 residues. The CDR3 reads CASSQDIGTDTQYF.

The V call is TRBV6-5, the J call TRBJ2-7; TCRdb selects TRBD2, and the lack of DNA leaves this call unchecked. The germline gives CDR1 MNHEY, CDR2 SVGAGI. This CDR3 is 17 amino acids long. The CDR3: CASSYSALAGNHHEQYF.

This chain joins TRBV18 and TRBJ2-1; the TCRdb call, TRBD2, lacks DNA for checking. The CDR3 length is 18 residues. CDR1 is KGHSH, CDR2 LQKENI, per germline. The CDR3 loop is CASSPPTQREELYNEQFF.

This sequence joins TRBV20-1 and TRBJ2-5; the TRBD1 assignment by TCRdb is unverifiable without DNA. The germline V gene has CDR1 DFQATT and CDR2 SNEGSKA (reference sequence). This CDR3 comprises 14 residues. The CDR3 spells CSARSRNRDETQYF.

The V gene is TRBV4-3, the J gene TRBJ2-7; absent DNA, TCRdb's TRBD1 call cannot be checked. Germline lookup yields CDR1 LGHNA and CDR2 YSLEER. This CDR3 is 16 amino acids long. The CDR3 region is CASSQDGDRDFNEQYF.

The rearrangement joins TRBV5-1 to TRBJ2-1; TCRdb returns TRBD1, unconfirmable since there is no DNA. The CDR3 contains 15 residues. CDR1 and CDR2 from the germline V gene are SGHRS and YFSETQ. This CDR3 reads CASSPTSRGTGEQFF. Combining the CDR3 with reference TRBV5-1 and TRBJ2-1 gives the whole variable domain KAGVTQTPRYLIKTRGQQVTLSCSPISGHRSVSWYQQTPGQGLQFLFEYFSETQRNKGNFPGRFSGRQFSNSRSEMNVSTLELGDSALYLCASSPTSRGTGEQFFGPGTRLTVL.

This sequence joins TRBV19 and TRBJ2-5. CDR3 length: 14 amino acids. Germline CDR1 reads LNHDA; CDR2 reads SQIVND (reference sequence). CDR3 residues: CASSSWTEKETQYF.

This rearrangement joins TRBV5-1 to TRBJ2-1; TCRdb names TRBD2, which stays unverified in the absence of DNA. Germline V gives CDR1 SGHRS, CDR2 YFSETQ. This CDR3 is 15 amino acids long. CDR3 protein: CASSDGMSPRDEQFF. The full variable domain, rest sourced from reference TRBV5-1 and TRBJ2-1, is KAGVTQTPRYLIKTRGQQVTLSCSPISGHRSVSWYQQTPGQGLQFLFEYFSETQRNKGNFPGRFSGRQFSNSRSEMNVSTLELGDSALYLCASSDGMSPRDEQFFGPGTRLTVL.

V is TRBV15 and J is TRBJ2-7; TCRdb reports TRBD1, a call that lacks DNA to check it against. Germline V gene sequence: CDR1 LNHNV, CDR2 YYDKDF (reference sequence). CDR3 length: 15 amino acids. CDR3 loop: CATSRVGGSGYEQYF.

This CDR3 reads CSARVHPEQVYNEQFF. This chain joins TRBV20-1 and TRBJ2-1; lacking DNA, the TRBD1 call made by TCRdb goes unchecked. Germline V lookup: CDR1 DFQATT, CDR2 SNEGSKA (reference sequence). This CDR3 region has 16 residues.

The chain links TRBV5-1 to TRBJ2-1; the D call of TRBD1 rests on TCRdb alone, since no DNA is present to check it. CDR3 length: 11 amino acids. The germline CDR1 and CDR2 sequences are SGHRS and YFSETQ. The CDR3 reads CASSSGTSEFF.